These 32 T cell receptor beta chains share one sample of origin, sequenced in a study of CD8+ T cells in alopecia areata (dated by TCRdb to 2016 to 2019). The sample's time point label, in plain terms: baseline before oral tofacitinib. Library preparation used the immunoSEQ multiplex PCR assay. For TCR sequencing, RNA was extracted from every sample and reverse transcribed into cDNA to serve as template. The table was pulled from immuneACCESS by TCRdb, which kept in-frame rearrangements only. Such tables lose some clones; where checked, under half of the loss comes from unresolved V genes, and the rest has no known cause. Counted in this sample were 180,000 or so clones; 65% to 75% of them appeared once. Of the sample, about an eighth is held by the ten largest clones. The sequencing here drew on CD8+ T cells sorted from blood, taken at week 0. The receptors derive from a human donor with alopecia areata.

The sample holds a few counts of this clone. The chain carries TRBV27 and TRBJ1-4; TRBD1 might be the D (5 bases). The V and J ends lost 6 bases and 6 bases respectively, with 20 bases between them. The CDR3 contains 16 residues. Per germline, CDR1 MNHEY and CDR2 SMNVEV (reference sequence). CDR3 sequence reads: CASRPLRRDLDEKLFF. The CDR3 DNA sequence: TGTGCCAGCAGACCACTCCGCCGGGACTTGGATGAAAAACTGTTTTTT.

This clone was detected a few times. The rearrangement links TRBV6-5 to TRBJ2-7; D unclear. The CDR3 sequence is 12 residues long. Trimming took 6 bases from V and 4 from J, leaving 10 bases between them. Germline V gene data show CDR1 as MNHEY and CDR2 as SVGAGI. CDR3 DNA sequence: TGTGCCAGCAGCGAACCCCGTTACGAGCAGTACTTC. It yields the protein CASSEPRYEQYF.

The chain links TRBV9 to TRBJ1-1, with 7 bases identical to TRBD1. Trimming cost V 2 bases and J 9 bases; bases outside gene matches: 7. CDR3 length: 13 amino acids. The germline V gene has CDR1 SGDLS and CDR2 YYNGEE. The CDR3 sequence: CASSVDRVTKAFF. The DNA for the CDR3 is TGTGCCAGCAGCGTCGACAGGGTGACCAAAGCTTTCTTT.

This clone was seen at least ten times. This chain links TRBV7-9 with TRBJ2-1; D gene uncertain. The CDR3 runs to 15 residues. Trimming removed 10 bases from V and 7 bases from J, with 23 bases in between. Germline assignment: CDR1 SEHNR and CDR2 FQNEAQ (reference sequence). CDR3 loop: CATAASETTSNEQFF. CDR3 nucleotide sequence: TGTGCCACCGCGGCCTCGGAGACAACCTCGAATGAGCAGTTCTTC.

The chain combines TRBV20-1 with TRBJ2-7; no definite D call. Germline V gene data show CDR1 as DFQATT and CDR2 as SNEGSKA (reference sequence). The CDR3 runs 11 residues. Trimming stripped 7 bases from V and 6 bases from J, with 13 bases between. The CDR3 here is CSVEPQAEQYF. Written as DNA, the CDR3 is TGCAGTGTGGAACCGCAGGCCGAGCAGTACTTC.

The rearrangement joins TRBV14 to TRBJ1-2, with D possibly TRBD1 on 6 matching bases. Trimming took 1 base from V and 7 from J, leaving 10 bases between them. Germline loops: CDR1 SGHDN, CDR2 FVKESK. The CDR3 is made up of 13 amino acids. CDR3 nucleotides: TGTGCCAGCAGCCAAGTGCCCAGGGGTGGCTACACCTTC. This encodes CASSQVPRGGYTF.

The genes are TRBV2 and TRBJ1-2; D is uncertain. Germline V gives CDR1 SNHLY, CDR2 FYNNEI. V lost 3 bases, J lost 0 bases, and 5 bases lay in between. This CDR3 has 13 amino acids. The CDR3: CASSDIPNYGYTF. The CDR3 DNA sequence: TGTGCCAGCAGTGATATACCTAACTATGGCTACACCTTC.

CDR3 nucleotides: TGTGCCAGCAGCTCCCAAGACTCCTCCTACGAGCAGTACTTC. It encodes CASSSQDSSYEQYF. The chain links TRBV7-2 to TRBJ2-7; D unclear. CDR3 length equals 14 residues. Trimming cost V 4 bases and J 0 bases, with 10 bases left between them. Germline CDR1 SGHTA, CDR2 FQGNSA.

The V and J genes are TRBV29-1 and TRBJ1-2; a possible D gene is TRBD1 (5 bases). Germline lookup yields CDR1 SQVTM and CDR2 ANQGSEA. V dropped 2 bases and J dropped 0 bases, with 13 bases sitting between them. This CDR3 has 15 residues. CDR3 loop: CSVESGRGSNYGYTF. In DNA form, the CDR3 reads TGCAGCGTTGAATCGGGGAGGGGATCTAACTATGGCTACACCTTC. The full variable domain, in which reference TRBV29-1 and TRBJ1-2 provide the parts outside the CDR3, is SAVISQKPSRDICQRGTSLTIQCQVDSQVTMMFWYRQQPGQSLTLIATANQGSEATYESGFVIDKFPISRPNLTFSTLTVSNMSPEDSSIYLCSVESGRGSNYGYTFGSGTRLTVV.

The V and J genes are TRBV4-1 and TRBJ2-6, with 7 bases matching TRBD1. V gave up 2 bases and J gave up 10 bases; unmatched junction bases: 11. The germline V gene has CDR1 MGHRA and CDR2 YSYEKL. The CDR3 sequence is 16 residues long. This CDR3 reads CASSQPPWDSLNVLTF. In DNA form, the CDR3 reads TGCGCCAGCAGCCAACCTCCCTGGGACAGCCTGAACGTCCTGACTTTC.

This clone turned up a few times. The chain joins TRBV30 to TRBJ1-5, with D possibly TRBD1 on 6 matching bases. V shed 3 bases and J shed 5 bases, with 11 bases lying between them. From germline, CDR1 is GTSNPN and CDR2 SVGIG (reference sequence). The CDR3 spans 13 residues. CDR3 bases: TGTGCCTGGAGACCGGACAGTCATCAGCCCCAGCATTTT. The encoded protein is CAWRPDSHQPQHF.

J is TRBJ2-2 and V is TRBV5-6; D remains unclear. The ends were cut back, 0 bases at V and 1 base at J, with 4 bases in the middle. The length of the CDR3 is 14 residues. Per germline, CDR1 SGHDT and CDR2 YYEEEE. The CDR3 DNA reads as TGTGCCAGCAGCTTGGTCCAGAACACCGGGGAGCTGTTTTTT. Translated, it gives CASSLVQNTGELFF.

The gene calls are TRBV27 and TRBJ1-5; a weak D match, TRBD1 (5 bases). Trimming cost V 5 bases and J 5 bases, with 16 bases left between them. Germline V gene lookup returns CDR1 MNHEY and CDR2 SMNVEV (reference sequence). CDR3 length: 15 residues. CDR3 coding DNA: TGTGCCAGCAGTCCCCGGGCAGGGAAGGATCAGCCCCAGCATTTT. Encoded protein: CASSPRAGKDQPQHF.

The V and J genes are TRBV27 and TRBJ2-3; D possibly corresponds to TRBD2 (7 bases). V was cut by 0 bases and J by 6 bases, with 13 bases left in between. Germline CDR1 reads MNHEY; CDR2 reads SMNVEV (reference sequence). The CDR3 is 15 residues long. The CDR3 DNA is TGTGCCAGCAGTTTATCGGCCCGGGGGGCGGATACGCAGTATTTT. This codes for CASSLSARGADTQYF.

CDR3 bases: TGTGCCAGCAGTAGTACGGACAGGGGTCAGCCCCAGCATTTT. Protein sequence: CASSSTDRGQPQHF. The rearrangement uses TRBV6-5 and TRBJ1-5; 9 positions agree with TRBD1. The CDR3 length is 14 residues. J gave up 6 bases and V 5 bases, and 5 bases lay outside the gene matches. Germline loops: CDR1 MNHEY, CDR2 SVGAGI.

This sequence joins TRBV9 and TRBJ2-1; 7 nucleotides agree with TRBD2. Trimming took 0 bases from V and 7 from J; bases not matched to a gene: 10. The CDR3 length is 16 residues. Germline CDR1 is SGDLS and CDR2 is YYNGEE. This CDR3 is CASSVGGALAENEQFF. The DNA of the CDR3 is TGTGCCAGCAGCGTAGGGGGAGCGCTAGCGGAAAATGAGCAGTTCTTC.

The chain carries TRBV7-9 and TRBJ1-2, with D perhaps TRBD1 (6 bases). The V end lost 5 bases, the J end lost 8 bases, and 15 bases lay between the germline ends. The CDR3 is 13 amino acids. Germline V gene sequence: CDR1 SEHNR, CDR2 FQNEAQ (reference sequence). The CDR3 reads CASSPGGAQGYTF. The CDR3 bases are TGTGCCAGCAGCCCCGGGGGCGCGCAGGGCTACACCTTC.

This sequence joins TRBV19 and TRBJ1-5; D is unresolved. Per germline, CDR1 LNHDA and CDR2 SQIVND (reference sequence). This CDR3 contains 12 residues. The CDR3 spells CAIGLGDQPQHF. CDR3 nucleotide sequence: TGTGCAATTGGATTGGGCGATCAGCCCCAGCATTTT. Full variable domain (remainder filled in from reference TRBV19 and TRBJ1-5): DGGITQSPKYLFRKEGQNVTLSCEQNLNHDAMYWYRQDPGQGLRLIYYSQIVNDFQKGDIAEGYSVSREKKESFPLTVTSAQKNPTAFYLCAIGLGDQPQHFGDGTRLSIL.

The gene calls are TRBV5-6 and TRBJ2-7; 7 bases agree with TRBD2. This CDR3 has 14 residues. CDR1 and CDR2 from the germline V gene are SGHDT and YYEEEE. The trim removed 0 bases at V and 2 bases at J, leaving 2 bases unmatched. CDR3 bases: TGTGCCAGCAGCTTGGAAGGGACTACCTACGAGCAGTACTTC. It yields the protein CASSLEGTTYEQYF. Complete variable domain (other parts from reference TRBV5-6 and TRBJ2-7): DAGVTQSPTHLIKTRGQQVTLRCSPKSGHDTVSWYQQALGQGPQFIFQYYEEEERQRGNFPDRFSGHQFPNYSSELNVNALLLGDSALYLCASSLEGTTYEQYFGPGTRLTVT.

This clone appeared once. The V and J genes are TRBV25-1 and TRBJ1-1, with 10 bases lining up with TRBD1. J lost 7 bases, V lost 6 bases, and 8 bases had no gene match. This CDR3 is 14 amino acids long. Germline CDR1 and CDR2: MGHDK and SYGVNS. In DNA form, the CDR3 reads TGTGCCAGCAGCAGGAGGGGGACAGGGGATGAAGCTTTCTTT. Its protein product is CASSRRGTGDEAFF.

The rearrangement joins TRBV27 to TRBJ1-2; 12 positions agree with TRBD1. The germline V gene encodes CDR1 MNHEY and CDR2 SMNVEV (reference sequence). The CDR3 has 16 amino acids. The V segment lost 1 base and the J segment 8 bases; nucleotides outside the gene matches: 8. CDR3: CASSLFLGQGAEGYTF. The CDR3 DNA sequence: TGTGCCAGCAGTTTATTCCTGGGACAGGGGGCGGAAGGCTACACCTTC.

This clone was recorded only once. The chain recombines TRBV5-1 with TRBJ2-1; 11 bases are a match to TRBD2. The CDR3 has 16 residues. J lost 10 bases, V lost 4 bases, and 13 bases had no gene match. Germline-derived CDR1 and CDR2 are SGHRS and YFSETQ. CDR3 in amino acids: CASSLSSGGYWLEQFF. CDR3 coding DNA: TGCGCCAGCAGCCTATCTAGCGGGGGGTATTGGTTGGAGCAGTTCTTC.

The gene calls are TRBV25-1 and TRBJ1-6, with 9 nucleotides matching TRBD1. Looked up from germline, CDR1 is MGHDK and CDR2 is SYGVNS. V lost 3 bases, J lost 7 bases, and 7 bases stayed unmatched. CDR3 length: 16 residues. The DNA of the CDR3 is TGTGCCAGCAGTGACCGGGACAGGGCTGGGAATTCACCCCTCCACTTT. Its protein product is CASSDRDRAGNSPLHF.

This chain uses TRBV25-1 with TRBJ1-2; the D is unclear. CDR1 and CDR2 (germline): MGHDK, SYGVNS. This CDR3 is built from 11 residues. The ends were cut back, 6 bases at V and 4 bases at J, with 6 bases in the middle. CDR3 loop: CASSDGYGYTF. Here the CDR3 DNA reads TGTGCCAGCAGCGACGGCTATGGCTACACCTTC.

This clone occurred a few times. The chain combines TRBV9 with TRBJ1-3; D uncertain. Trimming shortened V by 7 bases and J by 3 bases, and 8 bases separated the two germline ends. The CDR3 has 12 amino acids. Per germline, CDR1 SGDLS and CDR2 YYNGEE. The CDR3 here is CASENLGNTIYF. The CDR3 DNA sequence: TGTGCCAGCGAAAATCTTGGAAACACCATATATTTT.

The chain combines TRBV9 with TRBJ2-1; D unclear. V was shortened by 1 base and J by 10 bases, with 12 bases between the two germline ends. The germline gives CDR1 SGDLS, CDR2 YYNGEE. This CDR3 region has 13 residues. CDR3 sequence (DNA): TGTGCCAGCAGCGTACGGGTAAGGAAGGAGCAGTTCTTC. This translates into CASSVRVRKEQFF.

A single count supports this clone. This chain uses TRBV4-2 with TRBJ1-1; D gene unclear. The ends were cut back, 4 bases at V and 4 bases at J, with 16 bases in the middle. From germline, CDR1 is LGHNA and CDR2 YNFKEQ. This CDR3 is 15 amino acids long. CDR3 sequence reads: CASSPVETEGTEAFF. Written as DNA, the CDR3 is TGTGCCAGCAGCCCAGTCGAAACAGAGGGCACTGAAGCTTTCTTT.

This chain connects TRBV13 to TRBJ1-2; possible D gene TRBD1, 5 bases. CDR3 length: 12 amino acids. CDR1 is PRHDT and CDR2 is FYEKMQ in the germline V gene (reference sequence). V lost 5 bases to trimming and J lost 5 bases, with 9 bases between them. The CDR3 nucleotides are TGTGCCAGCAGCGCGCCAGGGTATGGCTACACCTTC. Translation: CASSAPGYGYTF.

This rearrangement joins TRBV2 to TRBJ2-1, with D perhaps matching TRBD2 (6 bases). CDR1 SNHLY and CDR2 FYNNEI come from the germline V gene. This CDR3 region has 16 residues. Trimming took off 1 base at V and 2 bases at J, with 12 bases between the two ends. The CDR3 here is CASSEGRLATYNEQFF. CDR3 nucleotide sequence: TGTGCCAGCAGTGAAGGGCGGCTAGCGACCTACAATGAGCAGTTCTTC.

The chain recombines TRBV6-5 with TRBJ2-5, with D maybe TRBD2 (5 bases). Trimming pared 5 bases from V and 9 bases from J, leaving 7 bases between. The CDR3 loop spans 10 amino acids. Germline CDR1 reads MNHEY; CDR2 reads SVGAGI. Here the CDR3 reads CASSRGAQYF. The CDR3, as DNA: TGTGCCAGCAGTCGGGGAGCCCAGTACTTC.

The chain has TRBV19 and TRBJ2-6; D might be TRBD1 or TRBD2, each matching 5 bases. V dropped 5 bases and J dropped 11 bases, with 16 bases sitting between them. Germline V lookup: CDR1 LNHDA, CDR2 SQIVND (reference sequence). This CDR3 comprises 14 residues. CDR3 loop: CASSSRDGNYVLTF. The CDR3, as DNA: TGTGCCAGTAGTTCTAGGGACGGAAATTACGTCCTGACTTTC.

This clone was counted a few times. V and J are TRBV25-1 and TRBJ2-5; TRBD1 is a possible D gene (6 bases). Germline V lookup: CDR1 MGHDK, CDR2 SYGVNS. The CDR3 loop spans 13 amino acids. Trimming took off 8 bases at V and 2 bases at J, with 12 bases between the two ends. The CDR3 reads CASWADRQETQYF. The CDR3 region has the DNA TGTGCCAGCTGGGCGGACAGACAAGAGACCCAGTACTTC. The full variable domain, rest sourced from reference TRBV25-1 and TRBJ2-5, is EADIYQTPRYLVIGTGKKITLECSQTMGHDKMYWYQQDPGMELHLIHYSYGVNSTEKGDLSSESTVSRIRTEHFPLTLESARPSHTSQYLCASWADRQETQYFGPGTRLLVL.